The 20 T cell receptor beta chains listed next were all sequenced from one sample in a study of cytomegalovirus exposure and HLA in healthy donors. It was with 60 Vbeta and 13 Jbeta primers that the PCR ran. Sequencing was performed with immunoSEQ multiplex PCR; in TCRdb, only in-frame clones are kept and a portion is missing. The sample has roughly 160,000 clones; about four fifths are singletons. Sequencing was carried out using PBMCs. The receptor source for this set is a young man in good health and CMV-seronegative.

The rearrangement uses TRBV29-1 and TRBJ1-4; possible D gene TRBD1, 6 bases. The V and J ends lost 2 bases and 8 bases respectively, with 12 bases between them. Looked up from germline, CDR1 is SQVTM and CDR2 is ANQGSEA. The CDR3 consists of 13 residues. The DNA for the CDR3 is TGCAGCGTTGAACAATCGCAGGGGGAAAAACTGTTTTTT. Protein product: CSVEQSQGEKLFF. Combining the CDR3 with reference TRBV29-1 and TRBJ1-4 gives the whole variable domain SAVISQKPSRDICQRGTSLTIQCQVDSQVTMMFWYRQQPGQSLTLIATANQGSEATYESGFVIDKFPISRPNLTFSTLTVSNMSPEDSSIYLCSVEQSQGEKLFFGSGTQLSVL.

The chain couples TRBV7-2 to TRBJ2-7, with 7 positions matching TRBD2. This CDR3 region has 15 residues. From germline, CDR1 is SGHTA and CDR2 FQGNSA. Trimming took 5 bases from V and 4 from J; bases not matched to a gene: 11. The CDR3 coding sequence is TGTGCCAGCAGCAGAGAGCGGGGAGGATTTTACGAGCAGTACTTC. It encodes CASSRERGGFYEQYF.

V gene TRBV12-5 combines with J gene TRBJ2-7; the D gene is possibly TRBD1 (6 bases). Trimming left V 6 bases short and J 1 base short, with 10 bases between. CDR1 is LGHNT, CDR2 FRNRAP, per germline. CDR3 size: 13 residues. CDR3 bases: TGTGCTAGTGGGCATGGACAGTCCTACGAGCAGTACTTC. Protein: CASGHGQSYEQYF.

The chain uses TRBV19 and TRBJ1-2, with D uncertain. Germline lookup yields CDR1 LNHDA and CDR2 SQIVND (reference sequence). Trimming pared 6 bases from V and 3 bases from J, leaving 11 bases between. The CDR3 is made up of 13 amino acids. The DNA of the CDR3 is TGTGCCAGTAGCATGAGAGTGGACTATGGCTACACCTTC. This encodes CASSMRVDYGYTF.

This clone showed up just a few times. The chain joins TRBV10-1 to TRBJ1-4; 8 nucleotides agree with TRBD1. Germline V gene lookup returns CDR1 WNHNN and CDR2 SYGVQD (reference sequence). The V and J ends lost 0 bases and 8 bases, in that order; junction bases with no gene match: 5. CDR3 length: 15 amino acids. This CDR3 reads CASSESGGQDEKLFF. The CDR3 bases are TGCGCCAGCAGTGAGTCGGGGGGACAGGACGAAAAACTGTTTTTT.

The chain employs TRBV7-8 and TRBJ1-2, with 11 bases aligning to TRBD1. The CDR3 has 17 residues. The junction had 12 bases not matched to a gene; V was cut back by 5 bases and J by 4 bases. CDR1 SGHVS and CDR2 FQNEAQ come from the germline V gene. CDR3 loop: CASSLRTGGAFSYGYTF. CDR3 nucleotides: TGTGCCAGCAGCCTCAGGACAGGGGGCGCGTTTAGCTATGGCTACACCTTC.

V usage is TRBV7-2 and J usage is TRBJ1-2; a weak D match, TRBD1 (5 bases). With 4 bases removed from V and 5 bases from J, the gap between germline ends came to 17 bases. Germline V CDR1 and CDR2: SGHTA, FQGNSA. CDR3 length: 15 residues. Here the CDR3 DNA reads TGTGCCAGCAGCTACTCGACAGTTCTGGCTTATGGCTACACCTTC. Its protein is CASSYSTVLAYGYTF.

The chain combines TRBV28 with TRBJ2-5, with TRBD2 identical over 9 bases. After removal of 8 bases from V and 2 bases from J, the junction contained 9 bases not matched to a gene. The length of the CDR3 is 15 residues. Germline V gene lookup returns CDR1 MDHEN and CDR2 SYDVKM. The chain's CDR3 is CASGGGAVVQETQYF. The DNA of the CDR3 is TGTGCCAGCGGCGGGGGGGCCGTGGTACAAGAGACCCAGTACTTC.

The V gene is TRBV27, the J gene TRBJ2-5; 8 bases fit TRBD1. Judging by the DNA end, TRBJ2-7 fits better; the J call may be wrong. The CDR3 is 13 amino acids. From germline, CDR1 is MNHEY and CDR2 SMNVEV (reference sequence). As DNA, the CDR3 is TGTGCCAGCAGTCCCGGACAGGGCTACGAGCAGTACTTC. Its translation: CASSPGQGYEQYF.

The genes are TRBV27 and TRBJ2-1; 7 bases match TRBD2. The V and J ends lost 6 bases and 15 bases, in that order; junction bases with no gene match: 20. The CDR3 contains 15 residues. Germline V gene data show CDR1 as MNHEY and CDR2 as SMNVEV (reference sequence). The CDR3 DNA reads as TGTGCCAGCAGATCATGGGAGGGGCACGACCAAGGAGGGTTCTTC. Translated: CASRSWEGHDQGGFF.

The V call is TRBV6-5, the J call TRBJ2-7, with TRBD1 as a possible D gene (5 bases). Looked up from germline, CDR1 is MNHEY and CDR2 is SVGAGI. The CDR3 runs 13 residues. Trimming removed 4 bases from V and 1 base from J, with 8 bases in between. The CDR3 DNA reads as TGTGCCAGCAGTTGGTCAGGGTCCTACGAGCAGTACTTC. Its protein product is CASSWSGSYEQYF.

The V gene is TRBV6-5, the J gene TRBJ2-3; tentative D call: TRBD1 (5 bases). The germline V gene has CDR1 MNHEY and CDR2 SVGAGI. This CDR3 has 15 amino acids. V was trimmed by 6 bases and J by 0 bases, leaving 13 bases between them. CDR3 sequence reads: CASSYTGASTDTQYF. DNA of the CDR3: TGTGCCAGCAGCTATACAGGAGCTAGCACAGATACGCAGTATTTT.

The rearrangement links TRBV6-5 to TRBJ2-5; perhaps TRBD2 as D (6 bases). V lost 2 bases and J lost 5, with 15 bases in between. Germline values: CDR1 MNHEY, CDR2 SVGAGI. The CDR3 covers 15 residues. This CDR3 reads CASSYTQGRGETQYF. The CDR3, as DNA: TGTGCCAGCAGTTACACCCAGGGACGGGGGGAGACCCAGTACTTC.

V gene TRBV18 combines with J gene TRBJ1-5; 12 bases match TRBD1. With 2 bases clipped from V and 4 bases from J, the junction kept 6 bases outside the gene matches. This CDR3 spans 17 amino acids. Germline CDR1 KGHSH, CDR2 LQKENI. CDR3 amino acids: CASSPSGTGGRNQPQHF. In nucleotides, the CDR3 is TGTGCCAGCTCACCAAGTGGGACAGGGGGCCGGAATCAGCCCCAGCATTTT.

This clone was observed once. V and J are TRBV18 and TRBJ2-2, with 10 bases that match TRBD2. Unmatched junction bases numbered 6, after V lost 2 bases and J lost 0 bases. Germline CDR1 reads KGHSH; CDR2 reads LQKENI. This CDR3 is 18 amino acids long. The CDR3 DNA follows: TGTGCCAGCTCACCAATGGGGCTAGCGGGAGCGAACACCGGGGAGCTGTTTTTT. Translated: CASSPMGLAGANTGELFF. Full variable domain (outside the CDR3, taken from reference TRBV18 and TRBJ2-2): NAGVMQNPRHLVRRRGQEARLRCSPMKGHSHVYWYRQLPEEGLKFMVYLQKENIIDESGMPKERFSAEFPKEGPSILRIQQVVRGDSAAYFCASSPMGLAGANTGELFFGEGSRLTVL.

The V call is TRBV29-1, the J call TRBJ2-3; 8 positions agree with TRBD2. Trimming cost V 7 bases and J 2 bases; bases outside gene matches: 5. CDR3 length equals 13 residues. The germline gives CDR1 SQVTM, CDR2 ANQGSEA. The CDR3 sequence: CSGRTSHTDTQYF. DNA for the CDR3: TGCAGCGGGAGGACTAGCCACACAGATACGCAGTATTTT.

Details on this clone: A junction boundary mismatches the germline segment, possibly from a read error. The V gene is TRBV7-8, the J gene TRBJ1-1; TRBD1 is a possible D gene (6 bases). The CDR3 runs to 14 residues. The germline V gene has CDR1 SGHVS and CDR2 FQNEAQ. The CDR3 bases are TGTGGCAGCAGCCCATGGACAGAGAACACTGAAGCTTTCTTT. It translates to CGSSPWTENTEAFF.

The V call is TRBV19, the J call TRBJ1-2; D gene ambiguous. V shed 3 bases and J shed 7 bases, with 9 bases lying between them. Germline V gene lookup returns CDR1 LNHDA and CDR2 SQIVND (reference sequence). The CDR3 is 12 residues long. The CDR3 spells CASSMEARGYTF. For the CDR3, the DNA is TGTGCCAGTAGTATGGAGGCTCGTGGCTACACCTTC.

The genes are TRBV27 and TRBJ2-5; perhaps TRBD2 as D (7 bases). Germline-derived CDR1 and CDR2 are MNHEY and SMNVEV (reference sequence). Trimming removed 6 bases from V and 1 base from J, with 18 bases in between. The CDR3 runs 16 residues. The DNA for the CDR3 is TGTGCCAGCAGCCCTAAGGGGGGGCCGTTCCAAGAGACCCAGTACTTC. This translates into CASSPKGGPFQETQYF.

The chain links TRBV7-2 to TRBJ2-5, with TRBD2 identical over 9 bases. The V gene end was trimmed by 1 base and the J gene end by 7 bases; junction bases not matched to a gene: 10. The CDR3 is 16 amino acids. Germline CDR1 and CDR2: SGHTA and FQGNSA. CDR3 nucleotides: TGTGCCAGCAGCTTAGGACTAGCGGAGGGGGAAGCGACCCAGTACTTC. Residues: CASSLGLAEGEATQYF. Complete variable domain (other parts from reference TRBV7-2 and TRBJ2-5): GAGVSQSPSNKVTEKGKDVELRCDPISGHTALYWYRQSLGQGLEFLIYFQGNSAPDKSGLPSDRFSAERTGGSVSTLTIQRTQQEDSAVYLCASSLGLAEGEATQYFGPGTRLLVL.